The TCR beta chain described here comes from a study of a mutant IDH1 vaccine in newly diagnosed glioma. Study-wide background: Of the patients given treatment, approximately 60% were male and 37.5% were female, and a mean age of roughly 40 years was recorded.

This CDR3 is 14 amino acids long. The ends were cut back, 7 bases at V and 7 bases at J, with 16 bases in the middle. Germline V gives CDR1 LGHNA, CDR2 YNFKEQ. Documented time point: week 35, safety follow-up. In the vaccine, a single dose held 300 ug of the mutant IDH1 20-mer peptide, along with topical imiquimod. Patients were given eight vaccinations, scheduled in weeks 1, 3, 5, 7, 11, 15, 19 and 23. Astrocytomas that were new, WHO grade 3 or 4, IDH1-mutant and ATRX-lost were present in the donors. This clone appeared a few times. Its antigen is unidentified. Repertoires were generated with immunoSEQ multiplex PCR, while TCRdb's copy carries only in-frame clones and drops some. The data contain about 60,000 clones, roughly four fifths of them singletons. Study observations and caveats: Detectable vaccine-induced immune responses arose in about 93% of patients.

This rearrangement joins TRBV4-2 to TRBJ2-2; the D is unclear. The clonotype comes from a man between 40 and 49 years old with glioma. Sequenced here: PBMCs, sampled from a glioma patient whose treatment included an IDH1 peptide vaccine. DNA of the CDR3: TGTGCCAGCAACCCCCGGTTAGTTGGCGGGGAGCTGTTTTTT. It specifies CASNPRLVGGELFF.